Sequencing of this T cell receptor beta chain was carried out in a study of blood T cell repertoires in COVID-19. On the study more broadly: In each case, the material was cDNA or gDNA derived from T cells, B-cell-depleted T cells, or PBMCs.

The CDR3 totals 16 residues. V lost 4 bases to trimming and J lost 1 base; unmatched junction nucleotides: 9. The V gene's germline CDR1 is SGHNT and CDR2 YYREEE (reference sequence). In the original analysis: Amplification of reference gene primers provided the estimated nucleated cell counts. Method: immunoSEQ multiplex PCR; TCRdb's copy keeps in-frame clones and lacks some. V and J calls plus clone size are reproduced from that table; the DNA served to infer D and trimming. This table has about 670,000 clones, 85% to 90% appearing once. The specimen sequenced was peripheral blood. The sequence derives from a woman aged 18 to 35 with acute or convalescent COVID-19. The V and J genes are TRBV5-4 and TRBJ1-1, with 8 nucleotides matching TRBD1. CDR3 region: CASSRGRDRWNTEAFF. CDR3 bases: TGTGCCAGCAGCCGGGGGAGGGACAGGTGGAACACTGAAGCTTTCTTT.